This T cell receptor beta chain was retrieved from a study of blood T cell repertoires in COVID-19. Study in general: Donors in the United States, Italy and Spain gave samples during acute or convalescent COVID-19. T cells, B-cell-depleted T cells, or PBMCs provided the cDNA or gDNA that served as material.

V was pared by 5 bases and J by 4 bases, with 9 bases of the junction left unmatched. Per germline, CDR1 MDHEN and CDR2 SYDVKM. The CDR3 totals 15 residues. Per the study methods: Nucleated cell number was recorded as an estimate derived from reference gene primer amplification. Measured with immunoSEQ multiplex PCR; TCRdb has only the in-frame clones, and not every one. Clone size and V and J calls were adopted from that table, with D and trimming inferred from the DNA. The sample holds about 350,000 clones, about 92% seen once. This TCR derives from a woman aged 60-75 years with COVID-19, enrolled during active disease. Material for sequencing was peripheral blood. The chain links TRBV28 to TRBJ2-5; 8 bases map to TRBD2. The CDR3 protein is CASSPIAGSLETQYF. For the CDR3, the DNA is TGTGCCAGCAGTCCCATAGCGGGGTCTTTAGAGACCCAGTACTTC.